This T cell receptor (beta chain) was retrieved from a study of memory CD4+ T cells and cytomegalovirus serostatus. Single viable CD3+CD4+CD8-CD45RO+ cells were sorted as the memory CD4+ T cells. Sequenced by immunoSEQ multiplex PCR; TCRdb stores in-frame clones only, minus some. The repertoire holds 25,000 to 30,000 clones, with over 70% as singletons. V shed 4 bases and J shed 2 bases, with 14 bases lying between them. CDR3 length: 16 amino acids. The germline V gene encodes CDR1 LGHNA and CDR2 YSLEER. The rearrangement uses TRBV4-3 and TRBJ1-4, with TRBD1 as a possible D gene (5 bases). The TCR comes from an adult in good health and CMV-seronegative. Sequenced sample: memory CD4+ T cells from blood. CDR3 in DNA: TGCGCCAGCAGCCTATTTATGGGACGGACTAATGAAAAACTGTTTTTT. It encodes CASSLFMGRTNEKLFF.